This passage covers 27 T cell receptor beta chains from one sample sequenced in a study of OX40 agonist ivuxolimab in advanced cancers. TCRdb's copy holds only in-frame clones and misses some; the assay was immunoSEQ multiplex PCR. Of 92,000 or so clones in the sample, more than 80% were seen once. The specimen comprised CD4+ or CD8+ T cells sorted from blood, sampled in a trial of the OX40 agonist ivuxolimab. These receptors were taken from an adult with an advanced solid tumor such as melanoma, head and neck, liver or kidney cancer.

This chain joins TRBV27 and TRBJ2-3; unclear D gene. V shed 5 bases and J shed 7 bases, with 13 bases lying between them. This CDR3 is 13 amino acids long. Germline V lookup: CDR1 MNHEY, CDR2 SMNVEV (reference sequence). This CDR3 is CASSPFPEHTQYF. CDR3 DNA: TGTGCCAGCAGTCCATTTCCGGAGCATACGCAGTATTTT.

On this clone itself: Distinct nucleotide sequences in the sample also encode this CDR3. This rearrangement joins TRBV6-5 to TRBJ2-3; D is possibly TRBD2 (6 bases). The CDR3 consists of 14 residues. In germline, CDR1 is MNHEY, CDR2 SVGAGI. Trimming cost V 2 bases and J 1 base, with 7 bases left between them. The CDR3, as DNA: TGTGCCAGCAGTTACGGCGGGGGCACAGATACGCAGTATTTT. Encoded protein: CASSYGGGTDTQYF.

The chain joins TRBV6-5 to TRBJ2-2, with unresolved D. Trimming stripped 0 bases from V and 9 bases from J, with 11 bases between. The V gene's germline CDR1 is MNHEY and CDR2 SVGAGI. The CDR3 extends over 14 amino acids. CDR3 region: CASSYSSGHRELFF. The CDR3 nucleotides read TGTGCCAGCAGTTACTCGAGTGGCCACCGGGAGCTGTTTTTT.

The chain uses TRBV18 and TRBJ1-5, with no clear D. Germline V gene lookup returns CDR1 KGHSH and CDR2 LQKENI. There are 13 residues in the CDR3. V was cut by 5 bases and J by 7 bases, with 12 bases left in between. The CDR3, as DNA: TGTGCCAGCTCAAGGAGAGCGGGGCAGCCCCAGCATTTT. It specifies CASSRRAGQPQHF.

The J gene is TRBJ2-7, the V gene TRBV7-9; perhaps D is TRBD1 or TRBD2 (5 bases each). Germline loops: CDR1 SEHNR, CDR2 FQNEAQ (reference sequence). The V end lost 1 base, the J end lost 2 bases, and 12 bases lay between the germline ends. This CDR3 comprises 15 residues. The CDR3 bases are TGTGCCAGCAGCTTAGGTGGGACGGCGACCTACGAGCAGTACTTC. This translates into CASSLGGTATYEQYF.

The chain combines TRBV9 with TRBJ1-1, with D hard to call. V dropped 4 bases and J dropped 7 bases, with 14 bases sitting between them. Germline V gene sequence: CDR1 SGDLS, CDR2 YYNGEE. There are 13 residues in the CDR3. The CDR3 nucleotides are TGTGCCAGCAGCCCGAGGAGCTCCGGTGAAGCTTTCTTT. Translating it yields CASSPRSSGEAFF. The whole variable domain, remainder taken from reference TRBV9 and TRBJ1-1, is DSGVTQTPKHLITATGQRVTLRCSPRSGDLSVYWYQQSLDQGLQFLIQYYNGEERAKGNILERFSAQQFPDLHSELNLSSLELGDSALYFCASSPRSSGEAFFGQGTRLTVV.

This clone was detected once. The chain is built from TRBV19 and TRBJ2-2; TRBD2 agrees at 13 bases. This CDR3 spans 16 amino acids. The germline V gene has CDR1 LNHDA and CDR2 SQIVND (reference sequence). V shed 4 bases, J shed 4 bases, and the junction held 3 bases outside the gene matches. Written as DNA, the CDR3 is TGTGCCAGTAGTAGCCGGACTAGCGGGAGCACCGGGGAGCTGTTTTTT. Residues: CASSSRTSGSTGELFF.

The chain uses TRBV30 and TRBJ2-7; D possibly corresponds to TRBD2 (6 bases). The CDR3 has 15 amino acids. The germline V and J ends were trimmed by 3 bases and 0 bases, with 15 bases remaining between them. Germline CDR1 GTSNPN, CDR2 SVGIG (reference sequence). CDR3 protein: CAWRPAGRSSYEQYF. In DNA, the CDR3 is TGTGCCTGGAGACCAGCCGGGAGAAGCTCCTACGAGCAGTACTTC. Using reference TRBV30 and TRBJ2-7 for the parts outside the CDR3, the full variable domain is SQTIHQWPATLVQPVGSPLSLECTVEGTSNPNLYWYRQAAGRGLQLLFYSVGIGQISSEVPQNLSASRPQDRQFILSSKKLLLSDSGFYLCAWRPAGRSSYEQYFGPGTRLTVT.

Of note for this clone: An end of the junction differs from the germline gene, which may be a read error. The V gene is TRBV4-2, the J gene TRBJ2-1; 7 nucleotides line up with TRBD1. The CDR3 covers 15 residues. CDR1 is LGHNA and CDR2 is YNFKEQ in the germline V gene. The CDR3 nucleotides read TGTGCCAGCACCCAAACTCGAGACAGGGACAATGAGCAGTTCTTC. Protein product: CASTQTRDRDNEQFF.

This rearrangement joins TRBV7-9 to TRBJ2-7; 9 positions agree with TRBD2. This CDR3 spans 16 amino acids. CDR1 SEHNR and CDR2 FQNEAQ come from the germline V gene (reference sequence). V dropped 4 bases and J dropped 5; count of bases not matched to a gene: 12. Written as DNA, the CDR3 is TGTGCCAGCAGCTCGATGAAAGAGCGGGAGGTCCACGAGCAGTACTTC. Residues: CASSSMKEREVHEQYF.

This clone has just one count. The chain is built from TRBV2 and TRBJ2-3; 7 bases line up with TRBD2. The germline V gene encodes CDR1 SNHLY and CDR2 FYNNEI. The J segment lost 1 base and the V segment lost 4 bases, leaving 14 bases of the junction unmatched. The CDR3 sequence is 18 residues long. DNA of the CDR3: TGTGCCAGCAGTGGAAAAATCCTGGGGCTAGCGGGCACAGATACGCAGTATTTT. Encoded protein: CASSGKILGLAGTDTQYF. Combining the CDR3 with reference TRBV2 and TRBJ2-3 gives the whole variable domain EPEVTQTPSHQVTQMGQEVILRCVPISNHLYFYWYRQILGQKVEFLVSFYNNEISEKSEIFDDQFSVERPDGSNFTLKIRSTKLEDSAMYFCASSGKILGLAGTDTQYFGPGTRLTVL.

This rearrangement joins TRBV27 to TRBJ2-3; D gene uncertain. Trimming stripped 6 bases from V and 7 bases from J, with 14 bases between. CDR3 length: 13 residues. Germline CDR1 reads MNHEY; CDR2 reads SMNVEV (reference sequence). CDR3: CASRTPRWNTQYF. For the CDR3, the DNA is TGTGCCAGCAGGACCCCCCGTTGGAATACGCAGTATTTT.

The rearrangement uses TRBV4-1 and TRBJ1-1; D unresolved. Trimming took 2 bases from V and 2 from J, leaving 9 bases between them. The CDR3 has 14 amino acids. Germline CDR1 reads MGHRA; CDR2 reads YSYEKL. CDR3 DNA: TGCGCCAGCAGCCAAACGTATCTCAACACTGAAGCTTTCTTT. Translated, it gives CASSQTYLNTEAFF.

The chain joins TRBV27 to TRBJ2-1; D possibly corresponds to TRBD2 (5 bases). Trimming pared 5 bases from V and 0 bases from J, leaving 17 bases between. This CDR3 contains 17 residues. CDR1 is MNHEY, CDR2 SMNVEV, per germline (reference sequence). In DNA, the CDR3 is TGTGCCAGCAGTCCACCCGGCCGGGAAAGCTCCTACAATGAGCAGTTCTTC. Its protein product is CASSPPGRESSYNEQFF.

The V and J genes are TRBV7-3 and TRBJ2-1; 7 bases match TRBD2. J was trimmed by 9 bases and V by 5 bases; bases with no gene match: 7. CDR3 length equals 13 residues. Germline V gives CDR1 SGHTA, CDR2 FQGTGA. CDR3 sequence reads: CASSPPGEGEQFF. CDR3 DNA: TGTGCCAGCAGCCCCCCGGGGGAGGGTGAGCAGTTCTTC.

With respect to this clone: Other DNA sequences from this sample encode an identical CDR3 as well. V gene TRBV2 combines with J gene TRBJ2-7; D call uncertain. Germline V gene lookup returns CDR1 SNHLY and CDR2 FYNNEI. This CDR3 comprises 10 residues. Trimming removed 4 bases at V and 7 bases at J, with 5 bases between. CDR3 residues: CASSANEQYF. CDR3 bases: TGTGCCAGCAGTGCAAATGAGCAGTACTTC.

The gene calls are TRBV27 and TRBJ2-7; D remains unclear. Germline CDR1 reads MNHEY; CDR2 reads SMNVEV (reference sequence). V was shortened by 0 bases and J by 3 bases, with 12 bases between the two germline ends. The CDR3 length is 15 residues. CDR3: CASSLSPPPLYEQYF. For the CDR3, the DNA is TGTGCCAGCAGTTTATCCCCACCGCCACTCTACGAGCAGTACTTC.

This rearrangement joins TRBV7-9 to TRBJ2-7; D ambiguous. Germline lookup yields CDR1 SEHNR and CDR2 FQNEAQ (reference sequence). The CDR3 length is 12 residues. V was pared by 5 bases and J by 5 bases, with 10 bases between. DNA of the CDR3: TGTGCCAGCAGCGTTTGGGCTGACGAGCAGTACTTC. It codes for CASSVWADEQYF.

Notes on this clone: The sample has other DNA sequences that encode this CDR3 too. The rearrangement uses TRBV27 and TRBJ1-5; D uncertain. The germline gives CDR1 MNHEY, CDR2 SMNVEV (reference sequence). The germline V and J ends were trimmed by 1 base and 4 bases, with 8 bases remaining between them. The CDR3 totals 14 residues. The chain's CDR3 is CASSLFRGNQPQHF. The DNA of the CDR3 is TGTGCCAGCAGTTTATTCCGAGGAAATCAGCCCCAGCATTTT.

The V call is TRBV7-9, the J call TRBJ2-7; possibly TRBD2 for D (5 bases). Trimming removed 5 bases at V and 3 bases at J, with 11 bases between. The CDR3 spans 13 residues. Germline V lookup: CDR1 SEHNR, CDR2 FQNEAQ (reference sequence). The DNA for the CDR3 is TGTGCCAGCAGCCCCCCGGGATTCTACGAGCAGTACTTC. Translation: CASSPPGFYEQYF. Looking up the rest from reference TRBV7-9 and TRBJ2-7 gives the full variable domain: DTGVSQNPRHKITKRGQNVTFRCDPISEHNRLYWYRQTLGQGPEFLTYFQNEAQLEKSRLLSDRFSAERPKGSFSTLEIQRTEQGDSAMYLCASSPPGFYEQYFGPGTRLTVT.

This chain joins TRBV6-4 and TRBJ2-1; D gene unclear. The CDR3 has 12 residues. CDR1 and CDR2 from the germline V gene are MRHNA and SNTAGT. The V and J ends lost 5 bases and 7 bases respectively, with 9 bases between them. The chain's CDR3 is CASSFWGNEQFF. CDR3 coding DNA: TGTGCCAGCAGTTTTTGGGGTAATGAGCAGTTCTTC.

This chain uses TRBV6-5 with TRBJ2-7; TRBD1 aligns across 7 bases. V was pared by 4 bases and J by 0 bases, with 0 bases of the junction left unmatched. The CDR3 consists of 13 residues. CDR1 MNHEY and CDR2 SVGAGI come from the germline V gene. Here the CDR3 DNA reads TGTGCCAGCAGTTGGGACAGCTCCTACGAGCAGTACTTC. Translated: CASSWDSSYEQYF.

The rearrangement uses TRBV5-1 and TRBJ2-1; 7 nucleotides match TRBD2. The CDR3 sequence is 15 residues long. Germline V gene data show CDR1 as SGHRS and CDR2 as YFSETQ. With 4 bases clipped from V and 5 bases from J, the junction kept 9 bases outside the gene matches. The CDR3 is CASSTTSGAHNEQFF. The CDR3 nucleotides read TGCGCCAGCAGCACTACAAGCGGGGCCCACAATGAGCAGTTCTTC.

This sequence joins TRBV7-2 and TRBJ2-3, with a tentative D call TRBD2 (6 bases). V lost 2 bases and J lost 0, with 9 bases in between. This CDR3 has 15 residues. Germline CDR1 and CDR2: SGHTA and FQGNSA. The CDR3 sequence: CASSLSGLSTDTQYF. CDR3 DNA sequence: TGTGCCAGCAGCTTAAGCGGGTTAAGCACAGATACGCAGTATTTT.

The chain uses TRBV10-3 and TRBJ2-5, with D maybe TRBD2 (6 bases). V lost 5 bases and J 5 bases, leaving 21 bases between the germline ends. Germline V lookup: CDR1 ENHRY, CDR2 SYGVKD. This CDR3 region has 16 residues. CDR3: CAISHDRDFGEETQYF. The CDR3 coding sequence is TGTGCCATCAGTCATGACCGGGACTTCGGGGAGGAGACCCAGTACTTC.

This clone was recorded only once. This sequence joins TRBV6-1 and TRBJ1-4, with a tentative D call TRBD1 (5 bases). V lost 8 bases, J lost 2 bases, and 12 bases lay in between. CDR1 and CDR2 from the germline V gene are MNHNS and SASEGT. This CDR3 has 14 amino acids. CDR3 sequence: CASLGTWTNEKLFF. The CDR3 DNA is TGTGCCAGCCTAGGGACTTGGACTAATGAAAAACTGTTTTTT.

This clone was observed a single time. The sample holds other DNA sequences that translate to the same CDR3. For the CDR3, the DNA is TGTGCCAGCTCCCCAGGGGGCCAAAACATTCAGTACTTC. Its protein product is CASSPGGQNIQYF. The V and J genes are TRBV18 and TRBJ2-4; 8 bases are shared with TRBD1. CDR3 length: 13 amino acids. V lost 6 bases to trimming and J lost 5 bases; unmatched junction nucleotides: 3. Germline CDR1 KGHSH, CDR2 LQKENI.